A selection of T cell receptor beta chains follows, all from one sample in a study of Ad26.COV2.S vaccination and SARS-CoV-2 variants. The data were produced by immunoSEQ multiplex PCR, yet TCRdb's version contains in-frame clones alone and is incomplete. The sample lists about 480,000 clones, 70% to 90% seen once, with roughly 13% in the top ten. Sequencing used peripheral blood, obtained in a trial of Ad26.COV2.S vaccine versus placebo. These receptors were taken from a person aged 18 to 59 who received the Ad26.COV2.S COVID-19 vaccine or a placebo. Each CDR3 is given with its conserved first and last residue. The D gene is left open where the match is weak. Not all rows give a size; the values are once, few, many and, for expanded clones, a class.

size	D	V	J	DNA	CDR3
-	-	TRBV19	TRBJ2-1	TGTGCCAGTAGTATAGATCTGGAGGCCTTCGGGCAGTTCTTC	CASSIDLEAFGQFF
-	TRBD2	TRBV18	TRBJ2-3	TGTGCCAGCTCACCACTCACTAGCGGGAGTAGGACAGATACGCAGTATTTT	CASSPLTSGSRTDTQYF
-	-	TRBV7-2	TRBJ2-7	TGTGCCAGCAGTACCGGACACGCTTCTGGCGAGCAGTACTTC	CASSTGHASGEQYF
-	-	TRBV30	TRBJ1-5	TGTGCCTGGAGTTGGGGGGTGGATCAGCCCCAGCATTTT	CAWSWGVDQPQHF
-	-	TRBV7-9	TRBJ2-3	TGTGCCAGCAGCTCCGGAACTAGTTTACACACAGATACGCAGTATTTT	CASSSGTSLHTDTQYF
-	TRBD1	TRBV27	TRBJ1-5	TGTGCCAGCCAACCGTCCGGTGCAGGGGGAAATCAGCCCCAGCATTTT	CASQPSGAGGNQPQHF
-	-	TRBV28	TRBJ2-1	TGTGCCAGCAGTTTACGGCGGGATTCCTACAATGAGCAGTTCTTC	CASSLRRDSYNEQFF
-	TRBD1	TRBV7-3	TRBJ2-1	TGTGCCAGCAGCCCCCGGACAGGTCGCTCCTACAATGAGCAGTTCTTC	CASSPRTGRSYNEQFF
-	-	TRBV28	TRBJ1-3	TGTGCCAGCAGTCCACATTCTGGAAACACCATATATTTT	CASSPHSGNTIYF
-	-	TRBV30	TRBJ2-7	TGTGCCTGGAGTGTACGAAGCGTCTCCTCCTACGAGCAGTACTTC	CAWSVRSVSSYEQYF
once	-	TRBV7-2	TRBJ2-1	TGTGCCAGCAGCTTAAGCTCAGGGCTAGGGTCCTACAATGAGCAGTTCTTC	CASSLSSGLGSYNEQFF
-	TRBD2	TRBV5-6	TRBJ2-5	TGTGCCAGCAGCTCCGGAGGTAGCGGGAGCGCCGAGACCCAGTACTTC	CASSSGGSGSAETQYF